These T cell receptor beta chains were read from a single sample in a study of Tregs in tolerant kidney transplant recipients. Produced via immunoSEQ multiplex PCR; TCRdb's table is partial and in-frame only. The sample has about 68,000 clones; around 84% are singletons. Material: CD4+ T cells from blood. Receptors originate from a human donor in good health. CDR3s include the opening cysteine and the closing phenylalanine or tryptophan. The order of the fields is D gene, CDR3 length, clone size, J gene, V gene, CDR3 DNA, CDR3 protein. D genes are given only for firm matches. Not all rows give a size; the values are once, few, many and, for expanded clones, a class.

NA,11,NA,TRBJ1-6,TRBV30,TGTGCCTGGAGTGTTCTGGAGCCCCTCCACTTT,CAWSVLEPLHF
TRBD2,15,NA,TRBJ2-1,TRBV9,TGTGCCAGCACCCGAGGGTCAGCGGGAGTGCTTGAGCAGTTCTTC,CASTRGSAGVLEQFF
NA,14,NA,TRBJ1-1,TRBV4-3,TGCGCCAGCAGCCCCCATAGGGAGAACACTGAAGCTTTCTTT,CASSPHRENTEAFF
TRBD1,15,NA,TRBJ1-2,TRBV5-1,TGCGCCAGCAGCTTCTTGACAGGGGGGTTAAATGGCTACACCTTC,CASSFLTGGLNGYTF
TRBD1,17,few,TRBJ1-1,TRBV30,TGTGCCTGGTCGGGGACAGGGCATGTTGGGTTGGGGGGTGAAGCTTTCTTT,CAWSGTGHVGLGGEAFF
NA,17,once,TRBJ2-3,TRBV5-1,TGCGCCAGCAGCTTGGGCCTAGCGTTCAGGACCACAGATACGCAGTATTTT,CASSLGLAFRTTDTQYF
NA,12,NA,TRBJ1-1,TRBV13,TGTGCCAGCAGCTTTGGGTCCACTGGAGCTTTCTTT,CASSFGSTGAFF
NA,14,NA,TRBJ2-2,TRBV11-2,TGTGCCAGCAGCTTCATCCGGAACACCGGGGAGCTGTTTTTT,CASSFIRNTGELFF
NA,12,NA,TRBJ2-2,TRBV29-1,TGCAGCGCCAGAGGTGGGGCCGGGGAGCTGTTTTTT,CSARGGAGELFF
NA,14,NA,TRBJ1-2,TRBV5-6,TGTGCCAGCATCCCCCGAGTGGGGGCGGGTGGCTACACCTTC,CASIPRVGAGGYTF
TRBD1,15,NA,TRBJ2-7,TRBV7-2,TGTGCCAGCAGCCCAAGAGCTCAGGGGGCAGGGGAGCAGTACTTC,CASSPRAQGAGEQYF
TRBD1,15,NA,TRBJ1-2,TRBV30,TGTGCCTGGAGTACCTCTCCGGGACAGCGCTATGGCTACACCTTC,CAWSTSPGQRYGYTF
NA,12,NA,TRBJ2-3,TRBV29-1,TGCAGCGTTGTAAGGGGCACAGATACGCAGTATTTT,CSVVRGTDTQYF
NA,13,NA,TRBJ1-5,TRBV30,TGTGCCTGGAGTACAGATCGGCTACAGCCCCAGCATTTT,CAWSTDRLQPQHF
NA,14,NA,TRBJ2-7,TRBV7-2,TGTGCCAGCAGCTTAGATCTCTCGTATGACGAGCAGTACTTC,CASSLDLSYDEQYF
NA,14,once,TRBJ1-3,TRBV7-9,TGTGCCAGCAGCCCGACACTTCCAGGAAACACCATATATTTT,CASSPTLPGNTIYF
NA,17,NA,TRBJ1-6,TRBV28,TGTGCCAGCAGTTTAAGGGGGGCCCAGGGAGTTGATTCACCCCTCCACTTT,CASSLRGAQGVDSPLHF
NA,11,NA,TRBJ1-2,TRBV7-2,TGTGCCAGCAGTTTAACAGGGTCAAGCACCTTC,CASSLTGSSTF
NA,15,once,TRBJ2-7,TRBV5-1,TGCGCCAGCAGCCAGAGCCCAGGGGACGGCTACGAGCAGTACTTC,CASSQSPGDGYEQYF
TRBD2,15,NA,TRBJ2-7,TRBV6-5,TGTGCCAGCCCCCCTGGGAGGGGATACTCCTACGAGCAGTACTTC,CASPPGRGYSYEQYF
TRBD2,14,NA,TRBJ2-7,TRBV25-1,TGTGCCAGCAGTGCAGCGGGAGGGCCCCACGAGCAGTACTTC,CASSAAGGPHEQYF
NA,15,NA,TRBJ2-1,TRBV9,TGTGCCAGCAGCGTAGTGTGGACTTTTGGGCATGAGCAGTTCTTC,CASSVVWTFGHEQFF
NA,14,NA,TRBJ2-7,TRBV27,TGTGCCAGCAGTTTATGGGGATACTCCTACGAGCAGTACTTC,CASSLWGYSYEQYF
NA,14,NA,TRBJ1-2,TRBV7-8,TGTGCCAGCAGCACCCGGGACACCTCCTATGGCTACACCTTC,CASSTRDTSYGYTF
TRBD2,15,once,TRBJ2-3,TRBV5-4,TGTGCCAGCAGCTTCGGAGCGGGAGGCACAGATACGCAGTATTTT,CASSFGAGGTDTQYF
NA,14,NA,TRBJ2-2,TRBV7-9,TGTGCCAGCAGCCCCTCTGGGGCCACCGGGGAGCTGTTTTTT,CASSPSGATGELFF
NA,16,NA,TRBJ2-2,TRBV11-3,TGTGCCAGCTCTAAGGGGGGCACAGGGTATCACGGGGAGCTGTTTTTT,CASSKGGTGYHGELFF
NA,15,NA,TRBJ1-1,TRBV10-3,TGTGCCATCAGTTCGCAGGTAGGCGAGAACACTGAAGCTTTCTTT,CAISSQVGENTEAFF
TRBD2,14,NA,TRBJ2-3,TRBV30,TGTGCCTGGAGTAAGGGCGGGAGTGGACATACGCAGTATTTT,CAWSKGGSGHTQYF
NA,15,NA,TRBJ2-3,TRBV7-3,TGTGCCAGCAGCCCAACCGGGACTCCGGCGGATACGCAGTATTTT,CASSPTGTPADTQYF
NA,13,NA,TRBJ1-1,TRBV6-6,TGTGCCAGCAGTTACTTGGGGGGGACTGAAGCTTTCTTT,CASSYLGGTEAFF
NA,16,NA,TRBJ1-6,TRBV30,TGTGCCTGGAGTGTTCCGGCCCCCAACTATAATTCACCCCTCCACTTT,CAWSVPAPNYNSPLHF
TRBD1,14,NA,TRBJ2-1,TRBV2,TGTGCCAGCAGAAGGGAGGACAGGGCGAATGAGCAGTTCTTC,CASRREDRANEQFF
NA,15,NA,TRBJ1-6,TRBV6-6,TGTGCCAGCAAACAGATCGGACGGGATAATTCACCCCTCCACTTT,CASKQIGRDNSPLHF
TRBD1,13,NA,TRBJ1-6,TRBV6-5,TGTGCCAGCAGTCCCACAGGGGGTACGCCCCTCCACTTT,CASSPTGGTPLHF
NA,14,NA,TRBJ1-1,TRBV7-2,TGTGCCAGCAGCCCAAGGACCGGGAACACTGAAGCTTTCTTT,CASSPRTGNTEAFF
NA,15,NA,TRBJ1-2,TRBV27,TGTGCCAGCAGTTTAGCAGGGGCCATTGGCTATGGCTACACCTTC,CASSLAGAIGYGYTF
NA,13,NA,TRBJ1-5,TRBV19,TGTGCCAGTAGTCTCCAAGGCAATCAGCCCCAGCATTTT,CASSLQGNQPQHF
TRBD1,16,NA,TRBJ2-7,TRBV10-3,TGTGCCATCCGTGATCAGCTCGGGACAGGGGTCGGCGAGCAGTACTTC,CAIRDQLGTGVGEQYF
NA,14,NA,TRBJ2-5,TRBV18,TGTGCCAGCTCACCAGGGGCGAACTTGGAGACCCAGTACTTC,CASSPGANLETQYF
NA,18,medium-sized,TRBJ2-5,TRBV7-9,TGTGCCAGCAGCTTCGATAGCACGGACGGCTATCCCCAAGAGACCCAGTACTTC,CASSFDSTDGYPQETQYF
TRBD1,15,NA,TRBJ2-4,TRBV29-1,TGCAGCGTTGCCCCGGACAGGCGAGCCAAAAACATTCAGTACTTC,CSVAPDRRAKNIQYF
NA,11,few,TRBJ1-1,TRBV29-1,TGCAGCGTTGGGCTGAACACTGAAGCTTTCTTT,CSVGLNTEAFF
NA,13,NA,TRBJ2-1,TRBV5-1,TGCGCCAGCAGCGTAGACCCTTCGGGAGAGCAGTTCTTC,CASSVDPSGEQFF
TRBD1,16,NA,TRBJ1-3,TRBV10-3,TGTGCCACCAAAGACAGGGAGGTCCTCTCTGGAAACACCATATATTTT,CATKDREVLSGNTIYF
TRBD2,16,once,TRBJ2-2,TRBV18,TGTGCCAGCACCAGTCGCGGGAGAGATGACACCGGGGAGCTGTTTTTT,CASTSRGRDDTGELFF
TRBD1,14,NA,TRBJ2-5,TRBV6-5,TGTGCCAGCAGCCGGGACAGGGGGCGAGAGACCCAGTACTTC,CASSRDRGRETQYF
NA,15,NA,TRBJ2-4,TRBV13,TGTGCCAGCAGCTGGGGCGAGGTAGCCAAAAACATTCAGTACTTC,CASSWGEVAKNIQYF
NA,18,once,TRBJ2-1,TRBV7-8,TGTGCCAGCAGCCCAGGGACCCCGTATCGGACGGACGGTCGGGAGCAGTTCTTC,CASSPGTPYRTDGREQFF
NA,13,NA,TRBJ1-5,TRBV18,TGTGCCAGCTCACGGGGAGGGGACGCGCCCCAGCATTTT,CASSRGGDAPQHF
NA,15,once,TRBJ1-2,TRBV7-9,TGTGCCAGCAGCTTAGTTGGGGCTAGGAACTATGGCTACACCTTC,CASSLVGARNYGYTF